This T cell receptor beta chain was found in a study of cytomegalovirus exposure and HLA in healthy donors. Study-wide results and limits: The productive fraction for most TCR beta V segments was about 87% or about 30% in an earlier analysis. Cytomegalovirus status, reportedly, was diagnosed with high specificity and sensitivity by the classifier.

Points on this clone: The target antigen is unknown.

This CDR3 is 17 amino acids long. Deletions cut 5 bases from V and 0 bases from J, with 14 bases between. Germline lookup yields CDR1 SEHNR and CDR2 FQNEAQ (reference sequence). The PCR was carried out with 60 Vbeta primers and 13 Jbeta primers. TCRdb's table, derived via immunoSEQ multiplex PCR, lists solely in-frame clones and lacks some. The sample's table shows approximately 50,000 clones. The rearrangement joins TRBV7-9 to TRBJ1-6; possible D gene TRBD1, 6 bases. The TCR was taken from a male donor in good health and CMV-seropositive. Sample: PBMCs. CDR3 DNA: TGTGCCAGCAGCGCCCAGAGGGGGACCTCCTATAATTCACCCCTCCACTTT. This gives the protein CASSAQRGTSYNSPLHF.